Here is one T cell receptor (beta chain) with its context. These data come from a study of blood T cell repertoires in COVID-19. About the research overall: Acute and convalescent COVID-19 samples came from the United States, Italy and Spain. The cDNA or gDNA used as material had been derived from T cells, B-cell-depleted T cells, or PBMCs.

Generated by immunoSEQ multiplex PCR, the TCRdb table keeps only in-frame clones and is missing some. This table has around 150,000 clones, about 85% appearing once. CDR1 is LNHDA, CDR2 SQIVND, per germline (reference sequence). V shed 8 bases, J shed 9 bases, and the junction held 10 bases outside the gene matches. The CDR3 has 14 amino acids. The TCR sequence derives from a man aged 18 to 35 with acute or convalescent COVID-19. The J gene is TRBJ2-1, the V gene TRBV19; 10 positions match TRBD2. Sequences were obtained from peripheral blood. CDR3 nucleotide sequence: TGTGCCAGTTCAGCGGGGGGGCCAGCCAGTGAGCAGTTCTTC. Translated: CASSAGGPASEQFF.